This TCR beta chain was identified during a study of cytomegalovirus exposure and HLA in healthy donors. Notes on the study in general: In an earlier analysis, productive rearrangement rates for most beta V segments clustered near 87% or 30%.

The PCR ran on 60 Vbeta and 13 Jbeta primers. As originally analysed: The authors later counted around 80 million unique TCR beta chains, some 12 million of them shared. Produced via immunoSEQ multiplex PCR; TCRdb's table is partial and in-frame only. The V and J calls and clone size were taken over from that table, and D and trimming were inferred from the DNA. The profile covers under 200,000 clones, with around 80% appearing a single time and around 4.3% taken by the ten largest. Germline CDR1 reads SGHTA; CDR2 reads FQGNSA. The CDR3 spans 16 residues. V lost 0 bases, J lost 5 bases, and 3 bases stayed unmatched. About this clone: Its antigen is not known.

Participants comprised healthy donors of bone marrow. This chain links TRBV7-2 with TRBJ2-7; 14 bases are shared with TRBD2. The sequencing sample was made of PBMCs. The sequence was collected from a woman in her forties or fifties in good health and CMV-seropositive. The CDR3 here is CASSLAGLAGVHEQYF. The CDR3 DNA is TGTGCCAGCAGCTTAGCGGGACTAGCGGGAGTCCACGAGCAGTACTTC.